These T cell receptor beta chains were read from a single sample in a study of T cells in Graves' hyperthyroidism and ophthalmopathy. TCRdb re-analysed the multiplex PCR reads in MiXCR, keeping a single row per CDR3 protein. The profile covers about 52,000 distinct CDR3 sequences, with around half appearing a single time and just over 9% taken by the ten largest. Sequencing input: blood. The receptors come from a woman aged 50 to 65 with Graves' ophthalmopathy. The CDR3 runs from the conserved cysteine through the conserved F or W. The order of the fields is CDR3 protein, CDR3 length, J gene, V gene.

CASSPGTSGSYEQYF | 15 | TRBJ2-7 | TRBV6-4
CASSFGTSGRATGELFF | 17 | TRBJ2-2 | TRBV6-6
CSASPGGSYNEQFF | 14 | TRBJ2-1 | TRBV20-1
CSAGQGNPEAFF | 12 | TRBJ1-1 | TRBV20-1